This T cell receptor gamma chain stems from a study of gamma delta lymphoproliferative disorders and STAT genes. TCRdb re-called clones from the multiplex PCR reads using CATT. This repertoire shows about 2,500 gamma-chain clones, roughly 19% found once; its top ten account for 58%. V trimming: 3 bases; J trimming: 7 bases; junction bases outside the gene matches: 3. There are 11 residues in the CDR3. Germline CDR1 reads GITISATS; CDR2 reads ISYDGTV (reference sequence). General study results and limits: Patient gamma repertoires clustered apart from healthy controls; delta did not.

Genomic DNA from isolated PBMCs served as the sequencing template. Sequenced patients had a median age of 65 years. A remark on this clone: Its antigen remains unknown.

Sequencing was performed on blood. The chain links TRGV9 to TRGJ1 or TRGJ2. Here the J gene came from matching the DNA to germline, since TCRdb omits it. The TCR originated in a human donor with gamma-delta T-cell large granular lymphocyte leukemia. The CDR3 region has the DNA TGTGCCTTGTGGGAGTCGTATAAGAAACTCTTT. Translating gives CALWESYKKLF.